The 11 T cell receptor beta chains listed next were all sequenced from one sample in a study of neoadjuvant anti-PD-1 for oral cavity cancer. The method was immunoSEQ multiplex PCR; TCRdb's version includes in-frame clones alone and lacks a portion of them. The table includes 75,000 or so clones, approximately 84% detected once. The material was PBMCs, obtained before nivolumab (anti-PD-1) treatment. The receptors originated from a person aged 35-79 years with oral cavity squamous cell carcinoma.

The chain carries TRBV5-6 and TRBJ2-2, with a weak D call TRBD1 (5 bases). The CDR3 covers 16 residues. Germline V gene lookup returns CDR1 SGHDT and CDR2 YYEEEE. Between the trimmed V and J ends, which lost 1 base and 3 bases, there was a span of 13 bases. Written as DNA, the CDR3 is TGTGCCAGCAGCTTGTACGGGCAGGGCCACACCGGGGAGCTGTTTTTT. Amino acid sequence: CASSLYGQGHTGELFF.

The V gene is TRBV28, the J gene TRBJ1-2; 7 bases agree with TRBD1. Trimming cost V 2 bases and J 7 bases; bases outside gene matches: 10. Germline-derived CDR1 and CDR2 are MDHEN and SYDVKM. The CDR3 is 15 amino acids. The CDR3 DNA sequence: TGTGCCAGCAGTTTACAAGACAGGGAGGGCCTTGGCTACACCTTC. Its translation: CASSLQDREGLGYTF.

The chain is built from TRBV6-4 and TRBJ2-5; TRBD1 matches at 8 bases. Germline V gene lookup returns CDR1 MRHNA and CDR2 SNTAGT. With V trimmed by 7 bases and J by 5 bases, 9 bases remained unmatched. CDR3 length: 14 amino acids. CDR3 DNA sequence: TGTGCCAGCATCAAGACAGGGGAAGGGGAGACCCAGTACTTC. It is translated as CASIKTGEGETQYF.

The CDR3 spells CASSPTPGAFEAFF. The DNA for the CDR3 is TGCGCCAGCAGCCCCACTCCCGGTGCATTCGAAGCTTTCTTT. The rearrangement joins TRBV5-1 to TRBJ1-1; no firm D call. Looked up from germline, CDR1 is SGHRS and CDR2 is YFSETQ. The CDR3 runs 14 residues. Trimming removed 4 bases from V and 8 bases from J, with 18 bases in between. The full variable domain, in which reference TRBV5-1 and TRBJ1-1 provide the parts outside the CDR3, is KAGVTQTPRYLIKTRGQQVTLSCSPISGHRSVSWYQQTPGQGLQFLFEYFSETQRNKGNFPGRFSGRQFSNSRSEMNVSTLELGDSALYLCASSPTPGAFEAFFGQGTRLTVV.

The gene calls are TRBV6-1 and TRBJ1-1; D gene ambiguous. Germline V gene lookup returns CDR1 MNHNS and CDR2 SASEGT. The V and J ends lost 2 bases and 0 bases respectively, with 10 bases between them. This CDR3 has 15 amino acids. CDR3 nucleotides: TGTGCCAGCAGTGAAAATAAGAACTTGAACACTGAAGCTTTCTTT. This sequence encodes CASSENKNLNTEAFF.

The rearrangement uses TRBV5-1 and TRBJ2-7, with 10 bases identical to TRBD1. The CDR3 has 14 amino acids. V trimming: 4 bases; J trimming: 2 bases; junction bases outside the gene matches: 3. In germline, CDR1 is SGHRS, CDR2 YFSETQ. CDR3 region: CASSTTGGPYEQYF. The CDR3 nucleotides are TGCGCCAGCAGCACGACAGGGGGCCCCTACGAGCAGTACTTC.

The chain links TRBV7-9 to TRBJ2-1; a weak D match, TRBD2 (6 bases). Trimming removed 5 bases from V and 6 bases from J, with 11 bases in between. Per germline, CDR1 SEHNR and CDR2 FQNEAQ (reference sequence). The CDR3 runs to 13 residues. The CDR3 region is CASSLGTVNEQFF. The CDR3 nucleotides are TGTGCCAGCAGCCTCGGGACTGTCAATGAGCAGTTCTTC. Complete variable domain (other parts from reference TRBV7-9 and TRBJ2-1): DTGVSQNPRHKITKRGQNVTFRCDPISEHNRLYWYRQTLGQGPEFLTYFQNEAQLEKSRLLSDRFSAERPKGSFSTLEIQRTEQGDSAMYLCASSLGTVNEQFFGPGTRLTVL.

This chain's CDR3 is CASSEQGGMETQYF. CDR3 nucleotides: TGTGCCAGCAGTGAACAAGGGGGCATGGAGACCCAGTACTTC. The chain joins TRBV25-1 to TRBJ2-5; 7 nucleotides agree with TRBD1. The V gene end was trimmed by 2 bases and the J gene end by 5 bases; junction bases not matched to a gene: 5. This CDR3 is built from 14 residues. Looked up from germline, CDR1 is MGHDK and CDR2 is SYGVNS.

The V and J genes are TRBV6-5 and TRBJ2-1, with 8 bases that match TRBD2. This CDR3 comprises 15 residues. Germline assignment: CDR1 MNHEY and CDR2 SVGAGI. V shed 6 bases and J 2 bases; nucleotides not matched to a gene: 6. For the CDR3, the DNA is TGTGCCAGCAGCGAGAGCGGGAGCGCCTACAATGAGCAGTTCTTC. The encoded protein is CASSESGSAYNEQFF.

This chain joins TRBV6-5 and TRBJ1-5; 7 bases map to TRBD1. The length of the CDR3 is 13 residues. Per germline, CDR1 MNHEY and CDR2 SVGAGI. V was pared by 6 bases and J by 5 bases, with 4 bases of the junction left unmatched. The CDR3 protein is CASRTGTDQPQHF. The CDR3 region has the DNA TGTGCCAGCAGAACCGGGACAGATCAGCCCCAGCATTTT.

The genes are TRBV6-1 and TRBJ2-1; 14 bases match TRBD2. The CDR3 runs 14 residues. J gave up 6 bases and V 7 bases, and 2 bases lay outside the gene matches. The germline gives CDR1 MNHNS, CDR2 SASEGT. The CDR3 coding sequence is TGTGCCAGCACCGGGACTAGCGGGAGCAATGAGCAGTTCTTC. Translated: CASTGTSGSNEQFF.